In its sample, the clone carrying this T cell receptor (beta chain) was seen a few times. Its antigen is unidentified. Trimming took off 0 bases at V and 1 base at J, with 10 bases between the two ends. From germline, CDR1 is LGHDT and CDR2 YNNKEL (reference sequence). The length of the CDR3 is 16 residues. These data originate in a study of T-cell memory formation after mild COVID-19. Study-wide background: Clusters of TCRs were largely donor specific.

TCRdb fed the 5' RACE reads into MiXCR, producing one record per CDR3 protein. The data show roughly 130,000 distinct CDR3 sequences, with 15% to 20% seen just once and approximately 14% held by the top ten. Findings of the study overall: Chiefly within CM and EM were the contracting CD4+ clones; CD8+ ones were within EMRA. Some SARS-CoV-2-responding clones were already detected in memory before infection.

This chain uses TRBV3-1 with TRBJ2-1; D uncertain. This sequence was found in an adult woman who had mild COVID-19 (a few samples of this study predate the infection). Cell type and time point are not known. The sample was PBMCs or a T cell subset sorted from them (not recorded which). The CDR3, as DNA: TGTGCCAGCAGCCAAGAAGCTTTCCAGTCCTACAATGAGCAGTTCTTC. Translating it yields CASSQEAFQSYNEQFF.